This T cell receptor beta chain is drawn from a study of cytomegalovirus exposure and HLA in healthy donors. Findings and caveats of the study: Some TCR beta chains (around 160 of them) were listed as cytomegalovirus-associated.

The method was immunoSEQ multiplex PCR; TCRdb's version includes in-frame clones alone and lacks a portion of them. The sample has roughly 75,000 clones, just under 85% seen once. V lost 3 bases and J lost 7; bases outside the gene matches: 11. The CDR3 contains 17 residues. The germline gives CDR1 SGDLS, CDR2 YYNGEE. A note on this clone: The antigen is unknown.

This chain connects TRBV9 to TRBJ2-1; 12 bases line up with TRBD2. The clonotype was recovered from a man aged 30 to 39 in good health and CMV-seronegative. The sequencing input was PBMCs. This CDR3 reads CASSAYQGLAGSNEQFF. The CDR3 region has the DNA TGTGCCAGCAGCGCCTATCAAGGACTAGCGGGGAGTAATGAGCAGTTCTTC. The full variable domain, completed using reference TRBV9 and TRBJ2-1, is DSGVTQTPKHLITATGQRVTLRCSPRSGDLSVYWYQQSLDQGLQFLIQYYNGEERAKGNILERFSAQQFPDLHSELNLSSLELGDSALYFCASSAYQGLAGSNEQFFGPGTRLTVL.